The entry that follows covers one TCR beta chain sequence. The entry originates in a study of blood T cell repertoires in COVID-19. Looking at the study overall: Italy, Spain and the United States were the sources of the convalescent and acute COVID-19 samples. PBMCs, B-cell-depleted T cells, or T cells provided the cDNA or gDNA that made up the material.

In the original workflow: Nucleated cell counts were estimated from reference gene primer amplification. Method: immunoSEQ multiplex PCR; TCRdb's copy keeps in-frame clones and lacks some. That table furnishes V, J and clone size, whereas the DNA furnished D and trimming. Of 170,000 or so clones in the sample, more than 85% are singletons; the top ten hold around 3%. This sequence originates from a man in his forties or fifties with active or convalescent COVID-19. Sequencing used peripheral blood.

The CDR3 nucleotides read TGTGCCAGCAGTTCCAACGTGATCGGCAGGGGCTCTGGAAACACCATATATTTT. It specifies CASSSNVIGRGSGNTIYF. The chain combines TRBV27 with TRBJ1-3; a possible D gene is TRBD1 (6 bases). This CDR3 has 18 residues. Germline CDR1 is MNHEY and CDR2 is SMNVEV (reference sequence). Trimming cost V 4 bases and J 0 bases, with 19 bases left between them.